This T cell receptor (beta chain) was captured by sequencing in a study of CD4 T cells in relation to SARS-CoV-2 and coronaviruses. Per germline, CDR1 MDHEN and CDR2 SYDVKM. Trimming stripped 3 bases from V and 7 bases from J, with 6 bases between. This CDR3 region has 12 residues. Broader study findings: According to naive versus memory sequencing, detected responses are memory recall, not newly primed. This crossreactivity analysis covered spike protein alone, no other viral proteins.

Unexposed donor CD4+ T cells date from about 2010-2019, before the COVID-19 pandemic. To note about this clone: Antigen unknown.

Deep TCR-beta sequencing used DNA from uncultured naive and memory CD4+ T cells. Libraries were prepared by immunoSEQ multiplex PCR; TCRdb keeps only in-frame clonotypes and omits some of them. This sample has under 90,000 clones; 85% to 95% occur once, and the top ten carry roughly 0.21%. V usage is TRBV28 and J usage is TRBJ1-4; D unclear. This receptor was obtained from a human donor in good health. Sequencing input: naive CD4+ T cells from PBMCs. Specified subset: naive CD4+ T cells isolated by negative enrichment. CDR3 protein: CASSFTPEKLFF. The CDR3 nucleotides read TGTGCCAGCAGTTTCACCCCTGAAAAACTGTTTTTT.